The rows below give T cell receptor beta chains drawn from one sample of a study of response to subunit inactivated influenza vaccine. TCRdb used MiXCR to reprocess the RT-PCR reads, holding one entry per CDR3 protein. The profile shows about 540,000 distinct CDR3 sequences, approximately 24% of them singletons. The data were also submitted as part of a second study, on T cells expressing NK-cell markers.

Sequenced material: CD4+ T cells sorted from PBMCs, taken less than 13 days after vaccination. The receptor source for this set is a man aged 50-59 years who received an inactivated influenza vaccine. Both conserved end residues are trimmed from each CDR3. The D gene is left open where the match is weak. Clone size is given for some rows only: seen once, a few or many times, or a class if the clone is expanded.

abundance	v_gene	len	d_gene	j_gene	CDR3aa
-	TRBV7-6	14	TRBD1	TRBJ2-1	ASSPGGTGVGNEQF
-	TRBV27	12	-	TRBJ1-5	ASSSPGGNQPQH
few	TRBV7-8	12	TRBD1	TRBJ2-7	ASRDNHRGYEQY
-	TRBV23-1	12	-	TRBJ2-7	ASSQFGLYYEQY
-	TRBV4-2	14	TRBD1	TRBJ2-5	ASSQVTGQGRETQY
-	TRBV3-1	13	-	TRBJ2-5	AISQDGQGQETQY
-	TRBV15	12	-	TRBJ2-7	ATSIEPRTYEQY
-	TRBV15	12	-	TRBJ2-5	ATSRGGNQETQY
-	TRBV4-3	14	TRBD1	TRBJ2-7	ASSQELGQGGYEQY
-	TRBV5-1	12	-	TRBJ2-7	ASSSGDSSDEQY
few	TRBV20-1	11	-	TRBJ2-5	SAQPGPQETQY
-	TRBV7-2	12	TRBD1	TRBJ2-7	ASSLGQPAGEQY
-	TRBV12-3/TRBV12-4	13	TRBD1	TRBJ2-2	ASRTGTGIPGELF
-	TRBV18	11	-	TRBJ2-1	ASSRTEDNEQF
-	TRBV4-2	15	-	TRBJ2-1	ASSQDVTGRSYNEQF
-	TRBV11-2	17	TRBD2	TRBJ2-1	ASSLDRGVLAGTYNEQF
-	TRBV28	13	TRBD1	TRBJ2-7	ASSPPGQGSYEQY
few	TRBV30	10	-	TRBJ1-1	AWSKGMAEAF
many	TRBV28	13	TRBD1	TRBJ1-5	ASSLLTGGNQPQH
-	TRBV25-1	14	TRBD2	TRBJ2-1	ASSGSGTSSYNEQF